Below are 18 T cell receptor beta chains sequenced from a single sample in a study of CXCR3-negative and CXCR3-positive naive CD8 T cells. Carrying UMI labels, the TRB cDNA libraries were prepared through 5' RACE. TCRdb reprocessed the 5' RACE reads, with one entry per CDR3 protein and no DNA. The specimen's table records over 100,000 distinct CDR3 sequences. The sequencing sample was made of naive CXCR3- CD8+ T cells from blood. Sample subset: CD45RO-CCR7+CD27+CD95- naive CD8+ T cells lacking CXCR3 (TNR3-). The receptor set was obtained from a human donor in good health. Some clones in this sample may be carry-over from other donors' samples.

The chain recombines TRBV29-1 with TRBJ1-1; no DNA is available, so the TRBD1 call from TCRdb remains unchecked. The CDR3 loop spans 16 amino acids. The germline CDR1 and CDR2 sequences are SQVTM and ANQGSEA. CDR3 sequence reads: CSARIVGTGGWTEAFF.

The rearrangement uses TRBV28 and TRBJ2-7; lacking DNA, the TRBD1 call made by TCRdb goes unchecked. The CDR3 runs to 16 residues. Germline V gives CDR1 MDHEN, CDR2 SYDVKM. The CDR3 protein is CASSSARTGGSYEQYF.

The J gene is TRBJ2-7, the V gene TRBV5-8. The CDR3 is 14 amino acids. Germline CDR1 is SGHTS and CDR2 is YDEGEE. CDR3 sequence: CASSLAGVSHEQYF.

The CDR3 sequence: CASSDAGTVSYEQYF. V is TRBV10-2 and J is TRBJ2-7; without DNA, the TCRdb call of TRBD1 cannot be checked. This CDR3 is 15 amino acids long. Germline CDR1 reads WSHSY; CDR2 reads SAAADI.

This chain uses TRBV12-3 or TRBV12-4 with TRBJ2-1; TCRdb lists TRBD1, though no DNA is available to test this call. The CDR3 is 14 residues long. The CDR3 loop is CASSLKGPYSEQFF.

The chain couples TRBV4-1 to TRBJ2-7; absent DNA, TCRdb's TRBD2 call cannot be checked. Germline CDR1 MGHRA, CDR2 YSYEKL. The length of the CDR3 is 14 residues. Here the CDR3 reads CASSHDRGYWEQYF.

The chain recombines TRBV29-1 with TRBJ1-6; no DNA is available, so the TRBD1 call from TCRdb remains unchecked. CDR1 is SQVTM, CDR2 ANQGSEA, per germline. The CDR3 sequence is 14 residues long. CDR3 amino acids: CSVAGTGVNSPLHF.

V usage is TRBV11-2 and J usage is TRBJ1-4. The CDR3 length is 16 residues. In germline, CDR1 is SGHAT, CDR2 FQNNGV. The CDR3: CASSVGTVATNEKLFF.

The chain is built from TRBV5-5 and TRBJ2-7; the D call from TCRdb, TRBD2, cannot be confirmed without DNA. Germline V CDR1 and CDR2: SGHKS, YYEKEE (reference sequence). The CDR3 consists of 14 residues. The CDR3 protein is CASSLLASPYEQYF.

This chain links TRBV7-8 with TRBJ1-2; TCRdb designates TRBD1, a call that cannot be tested without DNA. The CDR3 spans 14 residues. From germline, CDR1 is SGHVS and CDR2 FQNEAQ. CDR3: CASSLGSGGHGYTF.

The V call is TRBV9, the J call TRBJ2-3; TCRdb's D call, TRBD2, is unchecked because there is no DNA. Per the germline V gene, CDR1 is SGDLS and CDR2 is YYNGEE. The CDR3 loop spans 14 amino acids. The CDR3 here is CASSSGGSTDTQYF. Full variable domain (missing parts from reference TRBV9 and TRBJ2-3): DSGVTQTPKHLITATGQRVTLRCSPRSGDLSVYWYQQSLDQGLQFLIQYYNGEERAKGNILERFSAQQFPDLHSELNLSSLELGDSALYFCASSSGGSTDTQYFGPGTRLTVL.

The chain joins TRBV6-6 to TRBJ1-5; the D gene TCRdb calls, TRBD1, cannot be checked with no DNA. CDR3 length equals 16 residues. CDR1 MNHNY and CDR2 SVGAGI come from the germline V gene (reference sequence). CDR3 amino acids: CASSYSETGGFQPQHF.

This rearrangement joins TRBV28 to TRBJ2-5; TCRdb indicates TRBD2, and absent DNA this call remains unverified. This CDR3 contains 14 residues. CDR1 and CDR2 (germline): MDHEN, SYDVKM. The CDR3 loop is CASSQTSGRKTQYF.

The rearrangement links TRBV12-3 or TRBV12-4 to TRBJ1-1. There are 12 residues in the CDR3. The CDR3 spells CASRDWNTEAFF.

The chain carries TRBV13 and TRBJ2-7; TCRdb's D call of TRBD1 is untestable without DNA. The CDR3 has 14 residues. Germline lookup yields CDR1 PRHDT and CDR2 FYEKMQ (reference sequence). CDR3 sequence: CASSPRTGENEQYF.

The genes are TRBV28 and TRBJ2-1. The CDR3 contains 11 residues. Germline assignment: CDR1 MDHEN and CDR2 SYDVKM. CDR3 protein: CATLDYNEQFF.

This rearrangement joins TRBV12-3 or TRBV12-4 to TRBJ2-1. The CDR3 is 12 amino acids. CDR3 protein: CASSFEYNEQFF.

The chain combines TRBV6-2 or TRBV6-3 with TRBJ2-1; TCRdb returns TRBD1, unconfirmable since there is no DNA. The V gene's germline CDR1 is MNHEY and CDR2 SVGEGT. The CDR3 runs to 13 residues. The CDR3 loop reads CASKQVKSNEQFF.